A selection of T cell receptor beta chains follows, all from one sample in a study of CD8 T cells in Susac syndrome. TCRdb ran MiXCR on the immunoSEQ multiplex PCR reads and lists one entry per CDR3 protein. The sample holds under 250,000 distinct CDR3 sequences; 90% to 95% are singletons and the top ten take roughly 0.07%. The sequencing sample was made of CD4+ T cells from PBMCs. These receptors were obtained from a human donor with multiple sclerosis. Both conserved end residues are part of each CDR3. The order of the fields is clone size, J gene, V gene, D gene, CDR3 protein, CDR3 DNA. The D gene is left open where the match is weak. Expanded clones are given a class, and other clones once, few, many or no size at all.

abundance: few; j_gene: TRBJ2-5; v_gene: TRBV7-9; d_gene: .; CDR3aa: CASSPRDPKETQYF; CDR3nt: TGTGCCAGCAGCCCACGGGACCCAAAAGAGACCCAGTACTTC
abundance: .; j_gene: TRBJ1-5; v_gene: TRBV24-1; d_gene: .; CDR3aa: CATSDFGQQPQHF; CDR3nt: TGTGCCACCAGTGATTTTGGGCAGCAGCCCCAGCATTTT
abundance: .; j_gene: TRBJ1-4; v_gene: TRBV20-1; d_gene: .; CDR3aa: CSARVRQGGEKLFF; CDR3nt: TGCAGTGCTAGAGTGCGGCAGGGCGGTGAAAAACTGTTTTTT
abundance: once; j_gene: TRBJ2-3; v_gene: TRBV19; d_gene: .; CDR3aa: CASTAQGADTQYF; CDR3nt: TGTGCCAGTACCGCCCAAGGCGCAGATACGCAGTATTTT
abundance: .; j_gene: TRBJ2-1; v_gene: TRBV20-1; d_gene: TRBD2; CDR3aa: CSATSGLAGDEQFF; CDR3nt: TGCAGTGCTACCTCCGGACTAGCGGGAGATGAGCAGTTCTTC
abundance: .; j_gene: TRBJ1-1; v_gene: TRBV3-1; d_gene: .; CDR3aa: CASSQVPDMSRTEAFF; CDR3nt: TGTGCCAGCAGCCAAGTCCCCGACATGTCCCGAACTGAAGCTTTCTTT
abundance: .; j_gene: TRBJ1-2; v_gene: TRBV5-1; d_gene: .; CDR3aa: CASSFSGRPSYGYTF; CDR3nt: TGCGCCAGCAGCTTCTCCGGCAGGCCTTCATATGGCTACACCTTC
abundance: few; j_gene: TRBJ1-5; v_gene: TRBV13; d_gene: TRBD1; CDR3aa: CASSPGTGGNQPQHF; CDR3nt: TGTGCCAGCAGCCCCGGGACAGGGGGAAATCAGCCCCAGCATTTT
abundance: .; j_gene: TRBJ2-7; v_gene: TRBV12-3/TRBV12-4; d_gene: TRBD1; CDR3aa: CASSFQTGEGEQYF; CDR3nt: TGTGCCAGCAGTTTCCAGACAGGGGAAGGCGAGCAGTACTTC
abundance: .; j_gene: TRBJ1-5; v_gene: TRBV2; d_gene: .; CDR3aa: CASSEGLGGHQPQHF; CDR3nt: TGTGCCAGCAGTGAAGGCCTTGGCGGGCATCAGCCCCAGCATTTT
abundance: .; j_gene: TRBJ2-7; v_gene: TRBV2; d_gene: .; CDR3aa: CAARLTPTTYEQYF; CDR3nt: TGTGCCGCCAGATTGACACCCACTACCTACGAGCAGTACTTC
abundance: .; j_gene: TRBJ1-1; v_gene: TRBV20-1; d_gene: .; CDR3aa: CSARGITEAFF; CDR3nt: TGCAGTGCTAGGGGGATCACTGAAGCTTTCTTT
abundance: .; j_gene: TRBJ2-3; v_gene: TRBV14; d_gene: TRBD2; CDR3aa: CASSQGLAGGGTQYF; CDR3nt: TGTGCCAGCAGCCAAGGGCTAGCGGGAGGAGGCACGCAGTATTTT
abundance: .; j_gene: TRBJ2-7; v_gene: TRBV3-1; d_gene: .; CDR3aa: CASTYSSFPGEQYF; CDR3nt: TGTGCCAGCACCTACTCAAGCTTCCCGGGTGAGCAGTACTTC
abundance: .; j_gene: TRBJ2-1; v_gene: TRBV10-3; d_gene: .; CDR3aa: CAIRGDSAYNEQFF; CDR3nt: TGTGCCATCAGGGGGGATTCTGCCTACAATGAGCAGTTCTTC
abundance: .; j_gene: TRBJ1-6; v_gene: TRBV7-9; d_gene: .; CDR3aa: CASSFGEGHSPLHF; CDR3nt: TGTGCCAGCAGCTTTGGGGAGGGGCATTCACCCCTCCACTTT
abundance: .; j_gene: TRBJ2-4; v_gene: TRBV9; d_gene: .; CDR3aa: CASSFGLAANIQYF; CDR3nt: TGTGCCAGCAGCTTCGGACTGGCCGCAAACATTCAGTACTTC